This TCR beta chain is drawn from a study of cytomegalovirus exposure and HLA in healthy donors. Study-level information: Unique TCRs numbering roughly 85 million, obtained from HLA-typed donors, made up an early data release. Study observations and caveats: Later on, a genetic analysis was performed. It linked a missense variant in DCLRE1C with V- and J-gene trimming of TCR beta.

The trim removed 1 base at V and 5 bases at J, leaving 4 bases unmatched. CDR3 length: 15 residues. Germline CDR1 SGHRS, CDR2 YFSETQ. Concerning this clone itself: Its antigen is as yet unknown.

Use of 60 Vbeta and 13 Jbeta primers characterized the PCR. TCRdb's table, derived via immunoSEQ multiplex PCR, lists solely in-frame clones and lacks some. The data include 25,000 to 40,000 clones; the top ten clones carry approximately 4.8%. This clonotype was sampled from a female donor in good health and CMV-seronegative. Material for sequencing was PBMCs. This chain connects TRBV5-1 to TRBJ2-3, with 10 positions matching TRBD2. Here the CDR3 DNA reads TGCGCCAGCAGCTTGACTAGCGGGGTCCAAGATACGCAGTATTTT. This translates into CASSLTSGVQDTQYF.